A selection of T cell receptor beta chains follows, all from one sample in a study of T cells in Graves' hyperthyroidism and ophthalmopathy. TCRdb re-called the multiplex PCR reads through MiXCR, storing one row per CDR3 protein. This sample carries roughly 500,000 distinct CDR3 sequences, 20% to 25% of them seen once, and the ten largest clones take about 53%. The material sequenced was blood. These receptors all stem from a woman aged 70-85 years with Graves' ophthalmopathy. CDR3s include the opening cysteine and the closing phenylalanine or tryptophan. A D gene is named only where the DNA matches it firmly. Size tells how often a clone was seen (once, few, many) or the class of an expanded clone, and some rows leave it out.

v_call: TRBV20-1; d_call: .; j_call: TRBJ2-1; clone_size: .; cdr3_nt: TGCAGTGCTAGAGGCCCCGTCGGTATTGAGCAGTTCTTC; cdr3_aa: CSARGPVGIEQFF
v_call: TRBV3-1; d_call: TRBD2; j_call: TRBJ2-7; clone_size: few; cdr3_nt: TGTGCCAGCAGCCCGAGGGGGGGACTAGTCTACGAGCAGTACTTC; cdr3_aa: CASSPRGGLVYEQYF
v_call: TRBV7-9; d_call: .; j_call: TRBJ2-7; clone_size: .; cdr3_nt: TGTGCCAGCAGCTTAGGGGGAGGTTTCAACGAGCAGTACTTC; cdr3_aa: CASSLGGGFNEQYF
v_call: TRBV20-1; d_call: TRBD2; j_call: TRBJ2-3; clone_size: .; cdr3_nt: TGCAGTGCAAGGACTAGCGGGGAGCGAGCTTTAATCACAGATACGCAGTATTTT; cdr3_aa: CSARTSGERALITDTQYF
v_call: TRBV20-1; d_call: TRBD2; j_call: TRBJ2-5; clone_size: .; cdr3_nt: TGCAGTGCTAGACAGCCAGCTAGCGGGAGGGCGGAGACCCAGTACTTC; cdr3_aa: CSARQPASGRAETQYF
v_call: TRBV3-1; d_call: TRBD2; j_call: TRBJ2-1; clone_size: .; cdr3_nt: TGTGCCAGCAGCCAAGATTTGGTAGCGGGTGCCAATGAGCAGTTCTTC; cdr3_aa: CASSQDLVAGANEQFF
v_call: TRBV20-1; d_call: .; j_call: TRBJ2-7; clone_size: .; cdr3_nt: TGCAGTGCCACAGGGCTAGCGAGTACACTCACTCCTGACGTTGCCGCCGAGCAGTACTTC; cdr3_aa: CSATGLASTLTPDVAAEQYF
v_call: TRBV7-3; d_call: TRBD2; j_call: TRBJ2-2; clone_size: .; cdr3_nt: TGTGCCAGCAGCGGGGGACTAGAGAAGTACACCGGGGAGCTGTTTTTT; cdr3_aa: CASSGGLEKYTGELFF
v_call: TRBV3-1; d_call: .; j_call: TRBJ2-1; clone_size: .; cdr3_nt: TGTGCCAGCAGCCAAGGGACTCAGGGGGGCAATGAGCAGTTCTTC; cdr3_aa: CASSQGTQGGNEQFF
v_call: TRBV29-1; d_call: TRBD2; j_call: TRBJ2-7; clone_size: many; cdr3_nt: TGCAGCGCCTCAGCGGGAGGGCCACGAGGGGAGCAGTACTTC; cdr3_aa: CSASAGGPRGEQYF
v_call: TRBV5-1; d_call: TRBD2; j_call: TRBJ2-1; clone_size: .; cdr3_nt: TGCGCCAGCAGCCCTAGCGGGAGGGCCGGTGAAAATGAGCAGTTCTTC; cdr3_aa: CASSPSGRAGENEQFF
v_call: TRBV3-1; d_call: TRBD2; j_call: TRBJ2-5; clone_size: .; cdr3_nt: TGTGCCAGCAGCCAAACTAGCGGGGTCCAGGTTGGGAAGACCCAGTACTTC; cdr3_aa: CASSQTSGVQVGKTQYF
v_call: TRBV11-2; d_call: .; j_call: TRBJ2-5; clone_size: .; cdr3_nt: TGTGCCAGCAGCCGCGGCCAGCGCCCGTTGTACCAAGAGACCCAGTACTTC; cdr3_aa: CASSRGQRPLYQETQYF